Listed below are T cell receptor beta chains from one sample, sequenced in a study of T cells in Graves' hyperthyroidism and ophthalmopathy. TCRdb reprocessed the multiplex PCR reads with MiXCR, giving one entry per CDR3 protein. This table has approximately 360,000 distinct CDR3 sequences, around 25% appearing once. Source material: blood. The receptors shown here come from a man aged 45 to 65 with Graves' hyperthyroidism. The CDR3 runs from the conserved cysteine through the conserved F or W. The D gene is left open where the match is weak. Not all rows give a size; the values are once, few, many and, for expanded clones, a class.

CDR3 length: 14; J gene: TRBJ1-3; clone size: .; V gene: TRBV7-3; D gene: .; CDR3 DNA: TGTGCCAGCAGCTTAACCATGCCTGGAAACACCATATATTTT; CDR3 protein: CASSLTMPGNTIYF
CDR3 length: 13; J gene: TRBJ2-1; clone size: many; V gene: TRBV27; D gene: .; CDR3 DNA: TGTGCCAGCAGTTTGGACACATACAATGAGCAGTTCTTC; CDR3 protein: CASSLDTYNEQFF
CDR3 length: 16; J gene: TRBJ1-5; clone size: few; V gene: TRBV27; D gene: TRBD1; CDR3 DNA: TGTGCCATAACAGTCTTCCGGGACAGGGGTAATCAGCCCCAGCATTTT; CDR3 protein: CAITVFRDRGNQPQHF
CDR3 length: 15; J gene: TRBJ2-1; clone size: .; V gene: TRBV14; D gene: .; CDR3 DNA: TGTGCCAGCAGCCCCCTACGGGGAGATCGGGGTGAGCAGTTCTTC; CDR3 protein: CASSPLRGDRGEQFF
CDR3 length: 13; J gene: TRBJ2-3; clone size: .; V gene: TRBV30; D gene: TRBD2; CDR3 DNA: TGTGCCTGGACAGCGGGAGGGACAGATACGCAGTATTTT; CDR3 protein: CAWTAGGTDTQYF
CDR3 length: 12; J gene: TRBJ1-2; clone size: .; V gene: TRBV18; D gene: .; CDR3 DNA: TGTGCCAGCTCACTTCAAGGCGATGGCTACACCTTC; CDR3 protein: CASSLQGDGYTF
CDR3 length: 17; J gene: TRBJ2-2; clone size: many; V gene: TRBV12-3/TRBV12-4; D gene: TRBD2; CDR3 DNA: TGTGCCAGCAGTACCCTAGCGGGAGGGCCGAACACCGGGGAGCTGTTTTTT; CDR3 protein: CASSTLAGGPNTGELFF
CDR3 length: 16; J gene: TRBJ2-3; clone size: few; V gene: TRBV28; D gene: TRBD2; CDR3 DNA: TGTGCCAGCAGCGGGGGGGGAGCGGGAGGGGAAGATACGCAGTATTTT; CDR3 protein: CASSGGGAGGEDTQYF
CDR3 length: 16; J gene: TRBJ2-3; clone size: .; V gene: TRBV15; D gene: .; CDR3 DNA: TGTGCCACCAGCAGGGGAGCAGGGGGGTACACAGATACGCAGTATTTT; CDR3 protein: CATSRGAGGYTDTQYF
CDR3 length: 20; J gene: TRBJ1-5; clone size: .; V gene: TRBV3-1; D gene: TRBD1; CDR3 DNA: TGTGCCAGCAGCCAAAGCACACCGGGACAGGGCGGAGGGAAATATCAGCCCCAGCATTTT; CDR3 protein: CASSQSTPGQGGGKYQPQHF
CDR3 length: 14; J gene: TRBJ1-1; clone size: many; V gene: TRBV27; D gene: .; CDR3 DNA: TGTGCCAGCAGTTTATGGAGGGGGTACACTGAAGCTTTCTTT; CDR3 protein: CASSLWRGYTEAFF
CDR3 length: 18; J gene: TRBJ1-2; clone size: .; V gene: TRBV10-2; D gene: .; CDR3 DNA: TGCGCCAGCAGTGAGTCGGCGTCCGGCGGGACCTTGCCCTATGGCTACACCTTC; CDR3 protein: CASSESASGGTLPYGYTF
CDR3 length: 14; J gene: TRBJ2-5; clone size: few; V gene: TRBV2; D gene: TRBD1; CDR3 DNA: TGTGCCACCACCCCGGACAGGGGGCTAGAGACCCAGTACTTC; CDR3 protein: CATTPDRGLETQYF
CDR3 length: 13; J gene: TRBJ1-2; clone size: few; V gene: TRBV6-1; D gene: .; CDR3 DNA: TGTGCCAGCAACAAACAGGATGCCTATGGCTACACCTTC; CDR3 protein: CASNKQDAYGYTF
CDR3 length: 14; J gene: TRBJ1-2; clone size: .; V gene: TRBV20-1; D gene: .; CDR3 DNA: TGCAGTGCTTTAAACAGGGCTCTCAGCTATGGCTACACCTTC; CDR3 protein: CSALNRALSYGYTF
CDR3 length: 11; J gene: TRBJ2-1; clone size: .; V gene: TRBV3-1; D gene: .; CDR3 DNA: TGTGCCAGCAGCCAAGACGTTGAGCAGTTCTTC; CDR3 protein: CASSQDVEQFF
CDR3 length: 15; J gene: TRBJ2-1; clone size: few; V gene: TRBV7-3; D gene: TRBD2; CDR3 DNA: TGTGCCAGCAGCTTATTGGCTAGCGGAAGGAATGAGCAGTTCTTC; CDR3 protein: CASSLLASGRNEQFF
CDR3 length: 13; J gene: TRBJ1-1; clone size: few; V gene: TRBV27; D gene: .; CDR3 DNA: TGTGCCAGCACCCCCGGGCCGAACACTGAAGCTTTCTTT; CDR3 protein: CASTPGPNTEAFF
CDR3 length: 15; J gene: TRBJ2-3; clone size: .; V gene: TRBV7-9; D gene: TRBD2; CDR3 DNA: TGTGCCAGGAGCTCAACTAGCGGGGGGACAGATACGCAGTATTTT; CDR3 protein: CARSSTSGGTDTQYF
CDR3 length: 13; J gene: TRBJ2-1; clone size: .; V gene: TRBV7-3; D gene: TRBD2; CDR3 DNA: TGTGCCAGCAGCTCGACCAGCGGGAGGGCCCAGTTCTTC; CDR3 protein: CASSSTSGRAQFF
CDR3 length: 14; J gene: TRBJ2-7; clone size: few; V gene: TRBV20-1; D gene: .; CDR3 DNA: TGCAGTGCTAGAGTACTAGCAAACTCCTACGAGCAGTACTTC; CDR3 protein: CSARVLANSYEQYF
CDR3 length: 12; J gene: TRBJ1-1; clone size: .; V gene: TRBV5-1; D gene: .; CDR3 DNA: TGCGCCAGCAGAAGAAGCGGCACTGAAGCTTTCTTT; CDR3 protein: CASRRSGTEAFF
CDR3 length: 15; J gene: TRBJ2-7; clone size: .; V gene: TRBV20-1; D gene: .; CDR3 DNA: TGCAGTGCAACCCCCCGGACGGGGGACTCCTACGAGCAGTACTTC; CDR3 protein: CSATPRTGDSYEQYF
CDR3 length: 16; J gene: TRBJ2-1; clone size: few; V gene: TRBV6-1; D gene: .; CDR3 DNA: TGTGCCAGCAGTGAAGCTTGGGGGGGCGCGTGGAATGAGCAGTTCTTC; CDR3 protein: CASSEAWGGAWNEQFF
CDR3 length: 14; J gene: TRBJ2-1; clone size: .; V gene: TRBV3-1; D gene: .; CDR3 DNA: TGTGCCAGCAGCTTGGTGTACCAGCGGGATGAGCAGTTCTTC; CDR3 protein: CASSLVYQRDEQFF
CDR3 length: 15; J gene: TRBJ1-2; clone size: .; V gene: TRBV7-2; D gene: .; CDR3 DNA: TGTGCCAGCACCCAAGGCGCGGGCACTAACTATGGCTACACCTTC; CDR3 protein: CASTQGAGTNYGYTF
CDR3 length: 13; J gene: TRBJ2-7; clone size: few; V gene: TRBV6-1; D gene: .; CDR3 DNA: TGTGCCAGCAGTCTGCCCGGAGGGCGCGAGCAGTACTTC; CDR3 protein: CASSLPGGREQYF
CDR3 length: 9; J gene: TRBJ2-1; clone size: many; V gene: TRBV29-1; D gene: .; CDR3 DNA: TGCAGCGTTGACAATGAGCAGTTCTTC; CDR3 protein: CSVDNEQFF
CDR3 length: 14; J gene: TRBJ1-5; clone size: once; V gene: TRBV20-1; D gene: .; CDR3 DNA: TGCAGTGCTAGAGATGGGGTAGATAATCAGCCCCAGCATTTT; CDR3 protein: CSARDGVDNQPQHF
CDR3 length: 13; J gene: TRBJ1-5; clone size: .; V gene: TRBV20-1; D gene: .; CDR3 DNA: TGCAGTGCTAGTTTACGGTTAAATCAGCCCCAGCATTTT; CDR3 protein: CSASLRLNQPQHF
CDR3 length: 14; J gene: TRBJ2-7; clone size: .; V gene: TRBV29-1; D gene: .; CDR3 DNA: TGCAGCGTTGGAACCCGAGGATCTACCTACGAGCAGTACTTC; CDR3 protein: CSVGTRGSTYEQYF
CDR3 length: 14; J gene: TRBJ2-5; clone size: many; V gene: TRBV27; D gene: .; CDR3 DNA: TGTGCCAGCAGTTTCGACAGGGAGGAAGAGACCCAGTACTTC; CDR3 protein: CASSFDREEETQYF